This T cell receptor (beta chain) was captured by sequencing in a study of post-analysis software for immune sequencing data. About the study: Progressive-relapsing, secondary progressive and relapsing-remitting multiple sclerosis were among the disease courses included. General observations from the study: Those with multiple sclerosis, the patient group, showed significantly lower normalized Chao1 diversity than controls. There were five TRBV segments more frequent in patients than controls, and TRBV5-6, TRBV5-1 and TRBV20-1 were among them.

This clonotype was observed a few times. As yet, its antigen is unknown. The CDR3 contains 13 residues. Germline lookup yields CDR1 SGHRS and CDR2 YFSETQ. The V and J ends lost 4 bases and 3 bases respectively, with 10 bases between them. Built from TCR beta cDNA, the libraries had unique molecular identifiers in them. TCRdb recomputed calls from the PCR reads with MiXCR, one row per CDR3 protein. The data hold roughly 540,000 distinct CDR3 sequences, with 34% observed a single time. The chain is built from TRBV5-1 and TRBJ2-5; tentative D call: TRBD1 (6 bases). Sequenced sample: blood. This TCR came from a girl aged 2-17 years with multiple sclerosis. Here the CDR3 reads CASSRGQKETQYF. CDR3 coding DNA: TGCGCCAGCAGCCGCGGACAGAAAGAGACCCAGTACTTC. Filled out from reference TRBV5-1 and TRBJ2-5, the complete variable domain reads KAGVTQTPRYLIKTRGQQVTLSCSPISGHRSVSWYQQTPGQGLQFLFEYFSETQRNKGNFPGRFSGRQFSNSRSEMNVSTLELGDSALYLCASSRGQKETQYFGPGTRLLVL.